The next 17 T cell receptor beta chains were all read from a single sample in a study of PD-L1 blockade in urothelial cancer. Measured with immunoSEQ multiplex PCR; TCRdb has only the in-frame clones, and not every one. This sample has under 55,000 clones, with over 70% found just once. Sample: PBMCs, taken around atezolizumab (anti-PD-L1) treatment. The receptors were gathered from a man in his forties or fifties with urothelial cancer.

V usage is TRBV6-5 and J usage is TRBJ2-1; 10 bases fit TRBD2. The CDR3 has 15 amino acids. J gave up 2 bases and V 6 bases, and 4 bases lay outside the gene matches. In germline, CDR1 is MNHEY, CDR2 SVGAGI. The CDR3 here is CASSSGRGTYNEQFF. Written as DNA, the CDR3 is TGTGCCAGCAGCAGCGGGAGGGGAACCTACAATGAGCAGTTCTTC.

The chain links TRBV30 to TRBJ2-1, with a weak D call TRBD1 (5 bases). CDR1 GTSNPN and CDR2 SVGIG come from the germline V gene (reference sequence). The CDR3 loop spans 14 amino acids. The V and J ends lost 3 bases and 8 bases respectively, with 17 bases between them. The CDR3 nucleotides are TGTGCCTGGAGGAAGGGGATTGGGTTTGATGAGCAGTTCTTC. Its protein product is CAWRKGIGFDEQFF.

This clone was counted between two and nine times. The V gene is TRBV11-1, the J gene TRBJ2-5; tentative D call: TRBD2 (5 bases). The CDR3 is made up of 14 amino acids. The germline CDR1 and CDR2 sequences are SGHAT and FQDESV (reference sequence). The germline V and J ends were trimmed by 2 bases and 4 bases, with 11 bases remaining between them. In DNA form, the CDR3 reads TGTGCCAGCAGCTTAAAACCGAGCGGAGAGACCCAGTACTTC. It yields the protein CASSLKPSGETQYF.

V usage is TRBV10-2 and J usage is TRBJ1-1; D might be TRBD1 (5 bases). V lost 6 bases and J 6 bases, leaving 14 bases between the germline ends. CDR3 length: 13 amino acids. The germline gives CDR1 WSHSY, CDR2 SAAADI. CDR3 loop: CASSRQRMAEAFF. The CDR3 nucleotides are TGCGCCAGCAGCAGACAGCGCATGGCTGAAGCTTTCTTT.

This chain's CDR3 is CATSRVKNGEETQYF. CDR3 nucleotides: TGTGCCACCAGCAGAGTAAAAAACGGGGAAGAGACCCAGTACTTC. The chain combines TRBV15 with TRBJ2-5; TRBD2 is a possible D gene (5 bases). Germline V lookup: CDR1 LNHNV, CDR2 YYDKDF (reference sequence). This CDR3 is 15 amino acids long. V lost 1 base, J lost 3 bases, and 12 bases lay in between.

The CDR3 DNA sequence: TGTGCCAGCAGCAAAGTCTGGACAGGACCCTACGAGCAGTACTTC. It encodes CASSKVWTGPYEQYF. The gene calls are TRBV21-1 and TRBJ2-7; the table's TRBD1 call for D was not verified on the DNA. TRBV21-1 is listed as a pseudogene. This CDR3 contains 15 residues.

This rearrangement joins TRBV4-1 to TRBJ1-1; maybe TRBD1 (5 bases). The CDR3 covers 15 residues. Trimming cost V 1 base and J 4 bases, with 13 bases left between them. CDR1 and CDR2 (germline): MGHRA, YSYEKL. The CDR3 region has the DNA TGCGCCAGCAGCCAAGGGGACGGGGGAGGCACTGAAGCTTTCTTT. Amino acid sequence: CASSQGDGGGTEAFF.

As for this clone: An end of the junction does not agree with germline; a read error may underlie this. The chain uses TRBV30 and TRBJ1-1; tentative D call: TRBD1 (5 bases). The germline gives CDR1 GTSNPN, CDR2 SVGIG (reference sequence). This CDR3 is 16 amino acids long. This CDR3 reads CAGRTQVGQGNTEAFF. The CDR3 DNA is TGTGCCGGGAGGACCCAAGTCGGGCAGGGGAACACTGAAGCTTTCTTT. The full variable domain, its missing parts supplied by reference TRBV30 and TRBJ1-1, is SQTIHQWPATLVQPVGSPLSLECTVEGTSNPNLYWYRQAAGRGLQLLFYSVGIGQISSEVPQNLSASRPQDRQFILSSKKLLLSDSGFYLCAGRTQVGQGNTEAFFGQGTRLTVV.

The chain employs TRBV30 and TRBJ1-2, with 10 bases fitting TRBD1. The CDR3 covers 16 residues. The V segment lost 3 bases and the J segment 4 bases; nucleotides outside the gene matches: 11. Germline CDR1 reads GTSNPN; CDR2 reads SVGIG (reference sequence). CDR3 DNA: TGTGCCTGGAGCGGCACCGACAGGGGGCGAAGCTATGGCTACACCTTC. Protein product: CAWSGTDRGRSYGYTF.

This chain uses TRBV4-1 with TRBJ1-2; no reliable D call. The CDR3 is 16 residues long. V lost 5 bases, J lost 2 bases, and 18 bases lay in between. Germline CDR1 and CDR2: MGHRA and YSYEKL. The CDR3 region is CASSTALPGGNYGYTF. In nucleotides, the CDR3 is TGCGCCAGCAGCACCGCTCTCCCGGGAGGAAACTATGGCTACACCTTC.

The chain links TRBV29-1 to TRBJ2-7; D is unclear. Germline V CDR1 and CDR2: SQVTM, ANQGSEA. There are 13 residues in the CDR3. Trimming shortened V by 6 bases and J by 1 base, and 13 bases separated the two germline ends. The CDR3 is CSVGSLVSYEQYF. CDR3 DNA sequence: TGCAGCGTCGGGTCTTTAGTTTCCTACGAGCAGTACTTC.

The chain links TRBV4-1 to TRBJ2-3, with D perhaps matching TRBD2 (5 bases). This CDR3 is built from 12 residues. Germline CDR1 is MGHRA and CDR2 is YSYEKL. V gave up 0 bases and J gave up 8 bases, with 6 bases separating them. CDR3 amino acids: CASSQDRGTQYF. The CDR3 DNA reads as TGCGCCAGCAGCCAAGATCGGGGTACGCAGTATTTT.

The chain links TRBV19 to TRBJ2-1; D might be TRBD2 (6 bases). CDR1 LNHDA and CDR2 SQIVND come from the germline V gene (reference sequence). V gave up 7 bases and J gave up 5 bases, with 15 bases separating them. The CDR3 loop spans 14 amino acids. The CDR3 region is CASKDGRPNNEQFF. The DNA for the CDR3 is TGTGCCAGTAAAGACGGGAGACCCAACAATGAGCAGTTCTTC.

The chain links TRBV5-1 to TRBJ1-1; D is uncertain. The germline V and J ends were trimmed by 1 base and 2 bases, with 21 bases remaining between them. The CDR3 consists of 18 residues. Germline CDR1 reads SGHRS; CDR2 reads YFSETQ. CDR3 amino acids: CASSLRRGGSAFNTEAFF. Here the CDR3 DNA reads TGCGCCAGCAGCTTGAGAAGAGGAGGATCTGCCTTTAACACTGAAGCTTTCTTT. Combining the CDR3 with reference TRBV5-1 and TRBJ1-1 gives the whole variable domain KAGVTQTPRYLIKTRGQQVTLSCSPISGHRSVSWYQQTPGQGLQFLFEYFSETQRNKGNFPGRFSGRQFSNSRSEMNVSTLELGDSALYLCASSLRRGGSAFNTEAFFGQGTRLTVV.

The sample holds a few counts of this clone. The V gene is TRBV4-2, the J gene TRBJ2-5; 8 bases map to TRBD2. Germline V CDR1 and CDR2: LGHNA, YNFKEQ. This CDR3 region has 15 residues. V was pared by 1 base and J by 3 bases, with 4 bases of the junction left unmatched. The CDR3 is CASSQASGREETQYF. For the CDR3, the DNA is TGTGCCAGCAGCCAAGCTTCCGGGAGGGAAGAGACCCAGTACTTC.

The V and J genes are TRBV6-5 and TRBJ2-7, with 11 nucleotides matching TRBD2. Germline values: CDR1 MNHEY, CDR2 SVGAGI. V gave up 7 bases and J gave up 3 bases; unmatched junction bases: 5. There are 14 residues in the CDR3. The CDR3 sequence: CASKTSGIYYEQYF. The CDR3 region has the DNA TGTGCCAGCAAGACTAGCGGGATTTACTACGAGCAGTACTTC.

This chain joins TRBV28 and TRBJ2-7; TRBD1 aligns across 8 bases. Germline V gene sequence: CDR1 MDHEN, CDR2 SYDVKM. J lost 3 bases, V lost 7 bases, and 2 bases had no gene match. CDR3 length: 12 amino acids. The CDR3 sequence: CASTRGLYEQYF. CDR3 coding DNA: TGTGCCAGCACCAGGGGGCTCTACGAGCAGTACTTC. The full variable domain, completed using reference TRBV28 and TRBJ2-7, is DVKVTQSSRYLVKRTGEKVFLECVQDMDHENMFWYRQDPGLGLRLIYFSYDVKMKEKGDIPEGYSVSREKKERFSLILESASTNQTSMYLCASTRGLYEQYFGPGTRLTVT.